A selection of T cell receptor beta chains follows, all from one sample in a study of spatial heterogeneity in lung cancer. TCRdb re-analysed the 5' RACE reads in MiXCR, keeping a single row per CDR3 protein. The data contain more than 80,000 distinct CDR3 sequences, 12% of them singletons. The specimen was PBMCs, collected at surgery. These TCRs come from a male donor with early-stage non-small cell lung cancer. Each CDR3 is given without its conserved first and last residue.

j_call v_call cdr3_aa
TRBJ2-7 TRBV20-1 SASELAARGQY
TRBJ2-5 TRBV6-1 ASSEGGSGVETQY
TRBJ2-5 TRBV28 ASSLFAGQETQY
TRBJ1-1 TRBV27 ASSSPGQWMKAF
TRBJ2-7 TRBV9 ASSTQAGGNEQY
TRBJ2-2 TRBV28 ASSPGEGGKTGELF
TRBJ1-4 TRBV7-9 ASSRGAGVNEKLF
TRBJ2-3 TRBV5-1 ASSPKWAEFTDTQY
TRBJ2-1 TRBV7-7 ASSIDLAAYNEQF
TRBJ2-7 TRBV12-3/TRBV12-4 ASSFRRAGGPHEQY
TRBJ2-7 TRBV6-2/TRBV6-3 ASSQTPYEQY
TRBJ2-7 TRBV11-2 ASRVDRGLGEQY
TRBJ2-6 TRBV5-1 ASSSGSSGANVLT
TRBJ1-6 TRBV20-1 SARDLYEGSGNSPLH
TRBJ2-7 TRBV5-4 ASSLDPSENYEQY
TRBJ2-2 TRBV10-1 ASSKIRGGELF
TRBJ1-5 TRBV29-1 SVQEGARGQPQH
TRBJ1-2 TRBV7-2 ASSANRGTAGYT
TRBJ1-2 TRBV11-2 ASSFAGGGNYGYT
TRBJ2-3 TRBV7-9 ASSLDKRTGRSTDTQY
TRBJ1-3 TRBV20-1 SARKGGGSGNTIY
TRBJ2-1 TRBV10-3 AIRGQADEQF
TRBJ2-5 TRBV20-1 SAIGGVLGETQY
TRBJ2-5 TRBV20-1 SARLQGGKETQY
TRBJ1-1 TRBV12-3/TRBV12-4 ASSLGMNTEAF
TRBJ2-6 TRBV12-3/TRBV12-4 ASSTGQGTSGANVLT
TRBJ1-3 TRBV6-5 ASRRIVSGATGNTIY
TRBJ2-3 TRBV20-1 SATLLAGTRNTQY
TRBJ2-1 TRBV6-5 ASSYGTGRDEQF
TRBJ2-1 TRBV5-4 ASTPSLAGASYNEQF
TRBJ1-2 TRBV28 ASSLPTGDGYGYT
TRBJ2-7 TRBV10-1 AGEARKQY
TRBJ2-3 TRBV11-2 ASSLPHSGGWPDTQY
TRBJ2-1 TRBV27 ASRLAVRLGGYNEQF
TRBJ2-3 TRBV7-9 ASSLGSKGTQY
TRBJ1-1 TRBV6-1 ASSDWTGTLSEAF
TRBJ2-5 TRBV5-6 ASSYPGGQETQY
TRBJ2-3 TRBV27 ASSFYAGDTQY
TRBJ2-6 TRBV6-2/TRBV6-3 ATLGEAGAPGANVLT
TRBJ2-1 TRBV24-1 ATSDAGTEENEQF